This paragraph reports one TCR beta chain. Being one base from a much bigger clone, this may be a read error. It is likely a read error, because the conserved phenylalanine at the end of the CDR3 is missing. These data are taken from a study of T cells in Graves' hyperthyroidism and ophthalmopathy. Template material for amplifying TCR beta CDR3 regions consisted of RNA transcripts. First-round RT-PCR targeting the TCR CDR3 was performed with the HTBI primer set. From the multiplex PCR reads, TCRdb called clonotypes with MiXCR, one entry per CDR3 protein. The sample has hundreds of thousands of distinct CDR3 sequences, about 14% seen once. Germline CDR1 SGHTA, CDR2 FQGTGA. This CDR3 is built from 15 residues. The junction had 8 bases not matched to a gene; V was cut back by 3 bases and J by 4 bases. Those patients with uncontrolled infection, other autoimmune disease, pregnancy or lactation were excluded.

The sequenced sample consisted of blood. The receptor comes from a woman aged 18 to 35 with Graves' hyperthyroidism. V and J are TRBV7-3 and TRBJ2-5, with TRBD2 matching over 7 bases. CDR3 loop: CASSLGGSGGETQYL. The CDR3 DNA reads TGTGCCAGCAGCTTGGGCGGGAGCGGCGGAGAGACCCAGTACTTG.